The present TCR beta chain was sequenced within a study of cytomegalovirus exposure and HLA in healthy donors. In the PCR, 60 Vbeta and 13 Jbeta primers were used. Only in-frame clones appear in the TCRdb table, and some are missing; sequencing was by immunoSEQ multiplex PCR. The sample has about 100,000 clones, 60% to 85% seen once; the top ten hold over 4%. This TCR was sampled from a female donor in good health and CMV-seropositive. The sequenced sample consisted of PBMCs.

CDR3: CATRTVGGVNSYEQYF. DNA of the CDR3: TGTGCCACAAGAACTGTAGGGGGAGTCAACTCCTACGAGCAGTACTTC. The chain joins TRBV25-1 to TRBJ2-7; weak D call: TRBD1 (6 bases). Germline V lookup: CDR1 MGHDK, CDR2 SYGVNS. The CDR3 is 16 amino acids. V dropped 10 bases and J dropped 0 bases, with 22 bases sitting between them.